Shown below are 11 T cell receptor beta chains from a single sample sequenced in a study of identical twins (dated by TCRdb to between 2015 and 2016). The method was 5' RACE. This sample was sequenced with an Illumina HiSeq 2000. Starting from the raw public reads, TCRdb applied fastp trimming at Q25, assembled clones with MiXCR and retained in-frame beta chains. Each entry merges the rows of one CDR3 protein and shows their most common DNA and genes. The sample table records roughly 720,000 distinct CDR3 sequences; 15% to 20% of these occur just once. The top ten clonotypes cover less than 15% of the sample. The same data also contributed to another study, on T cells expressing NK-cell markers.

Material for sequencing was PBMCs. Receptor source: a woman between 18 and 29 years old in good health.

The genes are TRBV3-1 and TRBJ2-2; TRBD2 agrees at 7 bases. This CDR3 is built from 19 residues. Trimming took 0 bases from V and 0 from J; bases not matched to a gene: 10. The germline V gene has CDR1 LGHDT and CDR2 YNNKEL (reference sequence). For the CDR3, the DNA is TGTGCCAGCAGCCAAGAGGTGCAGCGGGGTTACGCGAACACCGGGGAGCTGTTTTTT. Translation: CASSQEVQRGYANTGELFF.

This rearrangement joins TRBV29-1 to TRBJ2-2; D not certain. The CDR3 consists of 13 residues. From germline, CDR1 is SQVTM and CDR2 ANQGSEA. V lost 7 bases and J 1 base, leaving 10 bases between the germline ends. CDR3 region: CSGRTGNTGELFF. In DNA form, the CDR3 reads TGCAGCGGTCGGACGGGGAACACCGGGGAGCTGTTTTTT.

This clonotype has just a few counts. V is TRBV29-1 and J is TRBJ2-5; possible D gene TRBD2, 6 bases. The V end was cut by 3 bases, the J end by 2 bases, with 13 bases between. Germline V lookup: CDR1 SQVTM, CDR2 ANQGSEA. The CDR3 extends over 14 amino acids. For the CDR3, the DNA is TGCAGCGTTGACCTGGGAGGCGGACAAGAGACCCAGTACTTC. It is translated as CSVDLGGGQETQYF.

J is TRBJ1-2 and V is TRBV7-8; no definite D call. The germline V gene has CDR1 SGHVS and CDR2 FQNEAQ. The CDR3 is 13 residues long. V was clipped by 2 bases and J by 2 bases, with 6 bases between them. The CDR3 protein is CASSLYQNYGYTF. In DNA, the CDR3 is TGTGCCAGCAGCTTATACCAGAACTATGGCTACACCTTC.

The sample holds a few counts of this clonotype. The chain employs TRBV12-3 or TRBV12-4 and TRBJ2-5; perhaps TRBD2 as D (6 bases). The CDR3 totals 14 residues. Trimming left V 6 bases short and J 5 bases short, with 16 bases between. The CDR3 region is CASSLPGTGETQYF. As DNA, the CDR3 is TGTGCCAGCAGCCTCCCCGGGACTGGGGAGACCCAGTACTTC.

DNA for the CDR3: TGTGCCAGCAGCCCCCGGGGGGAGGCCGGGGCCAACGTCCTGACTTTC. This encodes CASSPRGEAGANVLTF. This chain joins TRBV12-3 or TRBV12-4 and TRBJ2-6; 7 nucleotides match TRBD2. There are 16 residues in the CDR3. V was pared by 6 bases and J by 4 bases, with 9 bases of the junction left unmatched.

A remark on this clonotype: Relative to the germline gene, one junction end is altered; a read error may explain this. The chain uses TRBV18 and TRBJ2-1, with 11 nucleotides matching TRBD1. Germline-derived CDR1 and CDR2 are KGHSH and LQKENI. The CDR3 totals 11 residues. CDR3 bases: TGTGCCAGCTCAGCTCCGGGACAGGGGGTCTTC. It translates to CASSAPGQGVF.

This chain connects TRBV10-1 to TRBJ2-2; 8 bases agree with TRBD1. Unmatched junction bases numbered 12, after V lost 8 bases and J lost 7 bases. Germline V gene data show CDR1 as WNHNN and CDR2 as SYGVQD (reference sequence). This CDR3 spans 15 amino acids. CDR3 DNA sequence: TGCGCCAGCGGCGGACAGGGAGTTGACGGCGGGGAGCTGTTTTTT. Its protein product is CASGGQGVDGGELFF.

This clonotype was counted a few times. This sequence joins TRBV14 and TRBJ2-5, with a possible D match to TRBD1 (5 bases). This CDR3 has 15 residues. V lost 1 base and J 0 bases, leaving 9 bases between the germline ends. Per germline, CDR1 SGHDN and CDR2 FVKESK. The CDR3: CASSQVRGYQETQYF. CDR3 in DNA: TGTGCCAGCAGCCAAGTAAGGGGATACCAAGAGACCCAGTACTTC.

The chain carries TRBV19 and TRBJ2-5; 7 bases agree with TRBD1. This CDR3 has 13 amino acids. Looked up from germline, CDR1 is LNHDA and CDR2 is SQIVND (reference sequence). J was trimmed by 2 bases and V by 4 bases; bases with no gene match: 1. CDR3 nucleotides: TGTGCCAGTAGTACAGGGGGACAAGAGACCCAGTACTTC. Residues: CASSTGGQETQYF.

The chain uses TRBV15 and TRBJ1-1; D uncertain. Germline CDR1 is LNHNV and CDR2 is YYDKDF (reference sequence). Between the trimmed V and J ends, which lost 0 bases and 3 bases, there was a span of 11 bases. CDR3 length: 15 residues. CDR3 bases: TGTGCCACCAGCAGAGATGCAGGCCGGGACACTGAAGCTTTCTTT. It yields the protein CATSRDAGRDTEAFF.